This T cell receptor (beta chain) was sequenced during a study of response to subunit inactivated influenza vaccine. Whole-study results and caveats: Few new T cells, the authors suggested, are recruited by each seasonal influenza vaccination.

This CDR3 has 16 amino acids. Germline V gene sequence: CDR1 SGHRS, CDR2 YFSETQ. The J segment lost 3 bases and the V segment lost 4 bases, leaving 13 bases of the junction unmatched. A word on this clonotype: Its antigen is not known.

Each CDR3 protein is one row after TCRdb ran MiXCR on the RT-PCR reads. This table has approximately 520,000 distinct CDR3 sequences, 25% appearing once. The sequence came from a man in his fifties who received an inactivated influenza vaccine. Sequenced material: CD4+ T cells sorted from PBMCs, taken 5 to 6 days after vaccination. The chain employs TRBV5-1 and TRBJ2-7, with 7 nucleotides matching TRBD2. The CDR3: CASSVTGTNGNYEQYF. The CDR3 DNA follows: TGCGCCAGCAGCGTCACCGGGACTAACGGGAACTACGAGCAGTACTTC.